This T cell receptor (beta chain) appears in the sequencing data of a study of naive CD8 T cells in extremely preterm neonates. The CDR3 sequence is 15 residues long. Germline lookup yields CDR1 SGHNT and CDR2 YYREEE (reference sequence). V lost 4 bases, J lost 9 bases, and 4 bases stayed unmatched. Deliveries were elective term cesareans at roughly 35-43 weeks, with no labor or membrane rupture. Data came from immunoSEQ multiplex PCR; TCRdb stores just in-frame clones and leaves some out. The data show more than 5,000 clones, 95% to 99% seen once. Sequencing was performed on naive CD8+ T cells from cord blood. The sequence was collected from a newborn in good health. This chain links TRBV5-4 with TRBJ2-1; TRBD2 agrees at 16 bases. Here the CDR3 DNA reads TGTGCCAGCAGCGGGACTAGCGGGGGGGCGGGTGAGCAGTTCTTC. Translating it yields CASSGTSGGAGEQFF.